Listed below are T cell receptor beta chains from one sample, sequenced in a study of blood T cells in healthy people across ages. A single record per CDR3 protein comes from TCRdb applying MiXCR to the 5' RACE reads. The sample records approximately 1.5 million distinct CDR3 sequences, about 32% being singletons. Source material: blood. The receptors here all came from a woman aged 30 to 39 in good health. The CDR3 runs from the conserved cysteine through the conserved F or W. The order of the fields is V gene, J gene, CDR3 length, CDR3 protein.

V: TRBV4-1; J: TRBJ1-6; length: 17; CDR3: CASSQDYTGEDNSPLHF
V: TRBV5-1; J: TRBJ2-7; length: 16; CDR3: CASSLAGQGVAYEQYF
V: TRBV7-3; J: TRBJ1-1; length: 12; CDR3: CASSRFIGEAFF
V: TRBV6-6; J: TRBJ2-1; length: 13; CDR3: CASSYRVGNEQFF
V: TRBV6-6; J: TRBJ2-4; length: 14; CDR3: CASSYSDGVLEQYF
V: TRBV6-5; J: TRBJ2-2; length: 14; CDR3: CASSYSSEIWELFF
V: TRBV12-3/TRBV12-4; J: TRBJ2-7; length: 14; CDR3: CASSFDRVKYEQYF
V: TRBV7-2; J: TRBJ2-5; length: 10; CDR3: CASTRTGKYF
V: TRBV14; J: TRBJ2-1; length: 15; CDR3: CASSRGVAGYNEQFF
V: TRBV3-1; J: TRBJ1-1; length: 17; CDR3: CASSQAITGDGDTEAFF
V: TRBV7-9; J: TRBJ2-5; length: 15; CDR3: CASSPAEWFGETQYF
V: TRBV6-2/TRBV6-3; J: TRBJ1-4; length: 17; CDR3: CASSYLGALPANEKLFF
V: TRBV27; J: TRBJ1-1; length: 15; CDR3: CASATSYSPNTEAFF
V: TRBV7-8; J: TRBJ1-2; length: 15; CDR3: CASSLGRLINYGYTF
V: TRBV4-1; J: TRBJ2-7; length: 17; CDR3: CASSQGRAGRSTYEQYF
V: TRBV12-3/TRBV12-4; J: TRBJ2-1; length: 13; CDR3: CASSREAYNEQFF
V: TRBV3-1; J: TRBJ2-3; length: 19; CDR3: CASSQEASGSGGSTDTQYF
V: TRBV6-2/TRBV6-3; J: TRBJ1-6; length: 12; CDR3: CASTQGNSPLHF
V: TRBV7-9; J: TRBJ2-7; length: 15; CDR3: CASSPSPGQGGEQYF
V: TRBV24-1; J: TRBJ2-1; length: 15; CDR3: CATSSSGQTHNEQFF
V: TRBV9; J: TRBJ2-5; length: 19; CDR3: CASSVTIGLAGGSQETQYF
V: TRBV13; J: TRBJ1-2; length: 14; CDR3: CASSQGTGDYGYTF
V: TRBV20-1; J: .; length: 16; CDR3: CSARISPRQGEDEQYF
V: TRBV6-6; J: TRBJ2-7; length: 14; CDR3: CASSSRTTSYEQYF
V: TRBV6-6; J: TRBJ1-3; length: 14; CDR3: CASSYVEGGNTIYF
V: TRBV5-6; J: TRBJ2-1; length: 16; CDR3: CASSLTQAGGYNEQFF
V: TRBV7-3; J: TRBJ1-2; length: 13; CDR3: CASSLGPTGGYTF
V: TRBV6-1; J: TRBJ1-5; length: 14; CDR3: CASSESGWVQPQHF
V: TRBV5-5; J: TRBJ1-1; length: 14; CDR3: CASSGGGLGTEAFF
V: TRBV14; J: TRBJ2-7; length: 14; CDR3: CASSQNEWNYEQYF
V: TRBV6-1; J: TRBJ2-5; length: 17; CDR3: CASSALASRGIQETQYF
V: TRBV18; J: TRBJ1-2; length: 16; CDR3: CASSPPAGRRDYGYTF
V: TRBV10-2; J: TRBJ2-1; length: 18; CDR3: CASSESRLADFSYNEQFF
V: TRBV6-6; J: TRBJ2-5; length: 11; CDR3: CATGGAETQYF
V: TRBV28; J: .; length: 14; CDR3: CASRSRIAKNIQYF
V: TRBV18; J: .; length: 17; CDR3: CASSPTHADREDYEQYF
V: TRBV3-1; J: TRBJ2-5; length: 14; CDR3: CASALAGGQETQYF
V: TRBV7-9; J: TRBJ2-1; length: 17; CDR3: CASSRGSGRTNYNEQFF
V: TRBV27; J: TRBJ2-1; length: 23; CDR3: CASTLTGTSGRAPLVRYYNEQFF
V: TRBV5-1; J: TRBJ2-7; length: 12; CDR3: CASGPGSYEQYF
V: TRBV15; J: TRBJ1-1; length: 13; CDR3: CATSRDVNTEAFF
V: TRBV12-3/TRBV12-4; J: TRBJ2-1; length: 15; CDR3: CASSFSSRGYNEQFF
V: TRBV7-2; J: TRBJ1-2; length: 15; CDR3: CASSLGSERQQGYTF
V: TRBV6-6; J: TRBJ2-3; length: 15; CDR3: CVSSHRVYSTDTQYF
V: TRBV2; J: TRBJ2-3; length: 13; CDR3: CASRELGTDTQYF
V: TRBV15; J: TRBJ1-1; length: 16; CDR3: CATSRDRGGLNTEAFF
V: TRBV10-3; J: TRBJ2-3; length: 17; CDR3: CAISEEGTSGILDTQYF
V: TRBV5-1; J: TRBJ2-7; length: 11; CDR3: CASSTNGEQYF
V: TRBV5-1; J: TRBJ1-2; length: 14; CDR3: CASSSGGSQGGYTF
V: TRBV6-1; J: TRBJ2-1; length: 17; CDR3: CASSRLQGGYTYNEQFF
V: TRBV14; J: TRBJ2-7; length: 15; CDR3: CACSQERTWAYEQYF
V: TRBV5-1; J: TRBJ1-1; length: 12; CDR3: CASSTGRPEAFF
V: TRBV20-1; J: TRBJ2-1; length: 18; CDR3: CSARGTGGEQGGDNEQFF